This T cell receptor beta chain was sequenced for a study of blood T cell repertoires in COVID-19. Background on the study: Material from acute and convalescent COVID-19 was sourced from the United States, Italy and Spain. T cells, B-cell-depleted T cells, or PBMCs supplied cDNA or gDNA.

The count of this clone is one. CDR3 size: 11 residues. V was clipped by 0 bases and J by 7 bases, with 5 bases between them. CDR1 is SGHRS, CDR2 YFSETQ, per germline. Per the original data handling: How many nucleated cells were present was estimated from reference gene primer amplification. TCRdb keeps only in-frame clones here, not all; method: immunoSEQ multiplex PCR. That table is the source of V, J and clone size, and D and trimming were worked out from the DNA. The repertoire holds about 200,000 clones, with 87% as singletons. Source material: peripheral blood. The chain carries TRBV5-1 and TRBJ2-7, with D maybe TRBD2 (5 bases). The origin of this receptor is a man aged 60 to 75 with active or convalescent COVID-19. The CDR3 sequence is CASSLGGEQYF. Here the CDR3 DNA reads TGCGCCAGCAGCTTGGGAGGGGAGCAGTACTTC.